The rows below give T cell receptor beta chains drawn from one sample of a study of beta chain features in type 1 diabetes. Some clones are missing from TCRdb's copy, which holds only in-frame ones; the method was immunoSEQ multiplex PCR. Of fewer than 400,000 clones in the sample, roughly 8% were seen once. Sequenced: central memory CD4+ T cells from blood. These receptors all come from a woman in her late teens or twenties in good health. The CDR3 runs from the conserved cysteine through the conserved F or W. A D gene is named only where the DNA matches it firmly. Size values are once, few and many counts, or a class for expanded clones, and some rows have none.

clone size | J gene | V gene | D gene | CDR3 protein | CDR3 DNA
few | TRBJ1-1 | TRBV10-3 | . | CAIRGTNTEAFF | TGTGCCATACGGGGGACGAACACTGAAGCTTTCTTT
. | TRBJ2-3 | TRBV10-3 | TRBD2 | CAIRAGTSGSTDTQYF | TGTGCCATCAGAGCCGGGACTAGCGGGAGCACAGATACGCAGTATTTT
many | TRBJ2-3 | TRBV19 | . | CASRTTGTDTQYF | TGTGCCAGTCGAACAACCGGGACAGATACGCAGTATTTT
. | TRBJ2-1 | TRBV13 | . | CASSQPRHEQFF | TGTGCCAGCAGCCAACCTAGACATGAGCAGTTCTTC
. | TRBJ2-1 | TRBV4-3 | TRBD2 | CASSQVTWEREAYNEQFF | TGCGCCAGCAGCCAAGTAACGTGGGAGCGGGAAGCCTACAATGAGCAGTTCTTC
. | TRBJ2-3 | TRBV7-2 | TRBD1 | CASSAWDRGDTDTQYF | TGTGCCAGCAGCGCCTGGGACAGGGGGGACACAGATACGCAGTATTTT
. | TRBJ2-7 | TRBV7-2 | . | CASSLGGITYEQYF | TGTGCCAGCAGCTTAGGTGGGATCACCTACGAGCAGTACTTC
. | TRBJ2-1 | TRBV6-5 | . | CASSYGEDEQFF | TGTGCCAGCAGTTACGGGGAGGATGAGCAGTTCTTC
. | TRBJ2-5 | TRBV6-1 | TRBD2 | CASAPGGSRETQYF | TGTGCCAGCGCCCCGGGAGGGTCAAGAGAGACCCAGTACTTC
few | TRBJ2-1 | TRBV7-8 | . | CASSLVWGSHNEQFF | TGTGCCAGCAGCTTAGTCTGGGGGAGCCACAATGAGCAGTTCTTC
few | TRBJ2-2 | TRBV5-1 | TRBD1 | CASSFLIDRENGELFF | TGCGCCAGCAGCTTCTTAATCGACAGGGAGAACGGGGAGCTGTTTTTT
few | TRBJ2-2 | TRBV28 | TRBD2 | CASSWGGTTGELFF | TGTGCCAGCAGTTGGGGGGGGACCACCGGGGAGCTGTTTTTT
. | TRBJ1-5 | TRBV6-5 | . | CASSYSGLQPQHF | TGTGCCAGCAGTTACTCGGGACTGCAGCCCCAGCATTTT
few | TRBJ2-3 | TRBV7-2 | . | CASSLAGGSPYTQYF | TGTGCCAGCAGCTTAGCGGGAGGTTCCCCTTATACGCAGTATTTT
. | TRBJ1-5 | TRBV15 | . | CATSRDPGGTGSAQPQHF | TGTGCCACCAGCAGAGATCCCGGCGGCACGGGGTCAGCTCAGCCCCAGCATTTT
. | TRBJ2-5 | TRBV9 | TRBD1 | CASSETGAQETQYF | TGTGCCAGCAGCGAGACAGGGGCCCAAGAGACCCAGTACTTC
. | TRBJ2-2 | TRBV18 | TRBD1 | CASSTGQVNTGELFF | TGTGCCAGCTCAACGGGACAGGTGAACACCGGGGAGCTGTTTTTT
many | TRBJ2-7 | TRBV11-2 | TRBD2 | CASSLAPSGTEQYF | TGTGCCAGCAGCTTAGCTCCTAGCGGGACTGAGCAGTACTTC
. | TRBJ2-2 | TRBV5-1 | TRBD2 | CASRTTGTTNTGELFF | TGCGCCAGCAGGACCACCGGGACTACCAACACCGGGGAGCTGTTTTTT
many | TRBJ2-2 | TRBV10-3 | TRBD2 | CAIRTSSGELFF | TGTGCCATCAGGACTAGCTCCGGGGAGCTGTTTTTT
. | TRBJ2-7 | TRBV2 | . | CASSSDPGGRYF | TGTGCCAGCAGTTCTGACCCCGGAGGTCGGTACTTC
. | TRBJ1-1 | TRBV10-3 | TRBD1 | CAISDRTGGEAFF | TGTGCCATCAGTGATCGGACAGGGGGTGAAGCTTTCTTT
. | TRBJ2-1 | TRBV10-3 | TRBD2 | CAISGSLAGGVLLVGNEQFF | TGTGCCATCAGTGGCTCCCTAGCGGGAGGGGTTCTCCTTGTTGGCAATGAGCAGTTCTTC
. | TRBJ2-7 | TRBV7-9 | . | CASSDTNEQYF | TGTGCCAGCAGCGATACTAACGAGCAGTACTTC
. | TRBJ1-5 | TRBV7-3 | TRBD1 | CASSGQVGQPQHF | TGTGCCAGCAGCGGACAGGTCGGGCAGCCCCAGCATTTT
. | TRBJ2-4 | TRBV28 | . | CASSFPGPMSNIQYF | TGTGCCAGCAGTTTCCCGGGCCCCATGTCAAACATTCAGTACTTC
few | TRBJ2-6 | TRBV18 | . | CASSPLTVSGANVLTF | TGTGCCAGCTCCCCTTTGACAGTCTCTGGGGCCAACGTCCTGACTTTC
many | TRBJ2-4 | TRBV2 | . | CASSNEAKNIQYF | TGTGCCAGCAGTAATGAAGCCAAAAACATTCAGTACTTC
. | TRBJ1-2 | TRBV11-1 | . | CASSFGRAYGYTF | TGTGCCAGCAGCTTTGGGAGGGCCTATGGCTACACCTTC
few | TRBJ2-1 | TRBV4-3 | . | CASSQDLDLSYNEQFF | TGCGCCAGCAGCCAAGATCTGGACCTCTCCTACAATGAGCAGTTCTTC
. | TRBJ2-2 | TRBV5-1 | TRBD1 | CASSLGGFTGELFF | TGCGCCAGCAGCTTAGGGGGCTTCACCGGGGAGCTGTTTTTT
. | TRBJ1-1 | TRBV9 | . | CASSKPGSLNTEAFF | TGTGCCAGCAGCAAGCCGGGGTCCCTGAACACTGAAGCTTTCTTT
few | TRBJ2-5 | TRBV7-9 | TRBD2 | CASSSLAGVETQYF | TGTGCCAGCAGCTCCCTAGCGGGAGTAGAGACCCAGTACTTC
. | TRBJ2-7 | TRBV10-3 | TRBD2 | CAISGNLLAGAYEQYF | TGTGCCATCAGTGGGAATCTACTAGCGGGAGCCTACGAGCAGTACTTC
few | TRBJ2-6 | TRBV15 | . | CATSRMEAGANVLTF | TGTGCCACCAGCAGGATGGAGGCCGGGGCCAACGTCCTGACTTTC
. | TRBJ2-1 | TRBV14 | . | CASASFLGLYNEQFF | TGTGCCAGTGCATCATTCCTCGGTCTCTACAATGAGCAGTTCTTC